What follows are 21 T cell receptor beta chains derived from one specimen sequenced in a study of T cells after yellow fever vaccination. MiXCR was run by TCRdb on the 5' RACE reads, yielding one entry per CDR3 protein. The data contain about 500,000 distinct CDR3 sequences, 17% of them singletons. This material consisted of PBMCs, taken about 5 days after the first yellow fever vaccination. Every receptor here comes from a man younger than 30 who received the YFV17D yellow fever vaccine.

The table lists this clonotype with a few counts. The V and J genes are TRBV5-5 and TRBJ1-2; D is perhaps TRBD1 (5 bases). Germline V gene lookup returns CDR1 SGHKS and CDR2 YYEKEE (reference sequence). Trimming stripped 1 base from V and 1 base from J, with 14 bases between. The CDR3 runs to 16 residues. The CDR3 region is CASSLTWGVLNYGYTF. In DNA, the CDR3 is TGTGCCAGCAGCTTGACGTGGGGCGTTCTTAACTATGGCTACACCTTC. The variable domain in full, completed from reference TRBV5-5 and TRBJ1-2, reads DAGVTQSPTHLIKTRGQQVTLRCSPISGHKSVSWYQQVLGQGPQFIFQYYEKEERGRGNFPDRFSARQFPNYSSELNVNALLLGDSALYLCASSLTWGVLNYGYTFGSGTRLTVV.

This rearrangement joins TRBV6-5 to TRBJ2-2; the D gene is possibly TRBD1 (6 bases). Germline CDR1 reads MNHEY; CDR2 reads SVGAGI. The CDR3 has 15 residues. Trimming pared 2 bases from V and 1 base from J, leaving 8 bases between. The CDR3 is CASSYEGENTGELFF. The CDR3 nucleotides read TGTGCCAGCAGTTACGAGGGGGAGAACACCGGGGAGCTGTTTTTT.

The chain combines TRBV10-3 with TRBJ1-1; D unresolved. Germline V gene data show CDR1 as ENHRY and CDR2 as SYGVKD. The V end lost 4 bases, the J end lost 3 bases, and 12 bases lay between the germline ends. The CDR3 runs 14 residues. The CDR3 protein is CAISGAIGDTEAFF. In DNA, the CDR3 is TGTGCCATCAGTGGGGCTATTGGGGACACTGAAGCTTTCTTT.

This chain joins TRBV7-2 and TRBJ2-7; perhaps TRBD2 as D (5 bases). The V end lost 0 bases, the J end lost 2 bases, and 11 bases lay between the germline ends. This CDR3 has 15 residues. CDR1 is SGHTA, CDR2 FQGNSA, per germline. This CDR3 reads CASSLASAGPYEQYV. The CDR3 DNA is TGTGCCAGCAGCTTAGCTAGTGCGGGTCCCTACGAGCAGTACGTC.

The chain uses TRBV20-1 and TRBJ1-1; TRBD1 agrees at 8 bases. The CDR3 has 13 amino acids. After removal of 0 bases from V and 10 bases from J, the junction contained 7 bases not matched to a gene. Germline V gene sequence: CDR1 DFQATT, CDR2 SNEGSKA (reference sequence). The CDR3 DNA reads TGCAGTGCTAGAGACAGGACAGGGATTGGAGCTTTCTTT. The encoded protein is CSARDRTGIGAFF.

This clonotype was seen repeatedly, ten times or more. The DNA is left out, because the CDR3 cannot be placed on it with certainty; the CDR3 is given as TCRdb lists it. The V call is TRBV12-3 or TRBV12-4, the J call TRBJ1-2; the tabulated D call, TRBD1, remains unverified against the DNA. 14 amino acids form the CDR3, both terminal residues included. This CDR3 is CASSFVGQGSEWTF.

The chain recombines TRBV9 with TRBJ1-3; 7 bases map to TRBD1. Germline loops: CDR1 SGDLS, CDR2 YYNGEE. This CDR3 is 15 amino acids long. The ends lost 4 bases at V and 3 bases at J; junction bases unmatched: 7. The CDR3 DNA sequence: TGTGCCAGCAGCTCTGACCGGGACAGTGGAAACACCATATATTTT. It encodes CASSSDRDSGNTIYF.

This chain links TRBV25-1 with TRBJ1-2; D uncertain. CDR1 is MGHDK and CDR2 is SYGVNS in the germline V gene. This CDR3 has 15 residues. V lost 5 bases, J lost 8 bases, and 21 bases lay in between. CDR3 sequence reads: CASSLSKLQIGGYTF. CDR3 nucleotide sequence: TGTGCCAGCAGTTTATCCAAGCTACAGATCGGCGGCTACACCTTC.

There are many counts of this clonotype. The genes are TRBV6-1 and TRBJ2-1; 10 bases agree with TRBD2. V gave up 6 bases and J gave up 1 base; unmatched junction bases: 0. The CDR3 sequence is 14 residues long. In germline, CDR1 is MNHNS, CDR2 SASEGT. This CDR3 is CASRLAGSYNEQFF. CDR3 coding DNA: TGTGCCAGCAGACTAGCGGGGTCCTACAATGAGCAGTTCTTC.

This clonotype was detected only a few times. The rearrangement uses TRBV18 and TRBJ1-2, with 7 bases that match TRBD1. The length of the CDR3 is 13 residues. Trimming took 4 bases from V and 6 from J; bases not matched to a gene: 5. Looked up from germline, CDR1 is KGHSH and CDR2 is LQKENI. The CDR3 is CASSRDSFDGYTF. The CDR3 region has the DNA TGTGCCAGCTCACGGGACAGTTTTGATGGCTACACCTTC. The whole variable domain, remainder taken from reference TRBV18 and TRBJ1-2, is NAGVMQNPRHLVRRRGQEARLRCSPMKGHSHVYWYRQLPEEGLKFMVYLQKENIIDESGMPKERFSAEFPKEGPSILRIQQVVRGDSAAYFCASSRDSFDGYTFGSGTRLTVV.

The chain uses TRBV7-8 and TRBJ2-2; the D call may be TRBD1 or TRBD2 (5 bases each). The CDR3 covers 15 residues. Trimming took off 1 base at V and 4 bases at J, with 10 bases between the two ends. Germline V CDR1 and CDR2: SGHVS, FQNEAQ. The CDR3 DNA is TGTGCCAGCAGCTTAGGAAAAGGGACCACCGGGGAGCTGTTTTTT. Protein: CASSLGKGTTGELFF.

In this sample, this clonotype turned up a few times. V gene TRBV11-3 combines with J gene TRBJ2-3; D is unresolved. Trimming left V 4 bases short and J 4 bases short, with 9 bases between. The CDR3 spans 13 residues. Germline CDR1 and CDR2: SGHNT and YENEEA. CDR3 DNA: TGTGCCAGCAGCTCAACAGTGGCAGATACGCAGTATTTT. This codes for CASSSTVADTQYF.

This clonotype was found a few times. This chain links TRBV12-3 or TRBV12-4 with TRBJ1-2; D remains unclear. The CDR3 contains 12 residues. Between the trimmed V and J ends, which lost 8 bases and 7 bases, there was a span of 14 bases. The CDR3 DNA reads TGTGCCAGCCGGGTCGGGGTTAGTGGCTACACCTTC. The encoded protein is CASRVGVSGYTF.

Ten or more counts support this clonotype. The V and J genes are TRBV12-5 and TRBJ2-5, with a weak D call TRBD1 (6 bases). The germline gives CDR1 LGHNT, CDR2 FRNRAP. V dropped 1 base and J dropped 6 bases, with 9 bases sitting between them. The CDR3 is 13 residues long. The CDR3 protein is CASGLAGQKTQYF. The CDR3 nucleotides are TGTGCTAGTGGTTTGGCCGGACAGAAGACCCAGTACTTC.

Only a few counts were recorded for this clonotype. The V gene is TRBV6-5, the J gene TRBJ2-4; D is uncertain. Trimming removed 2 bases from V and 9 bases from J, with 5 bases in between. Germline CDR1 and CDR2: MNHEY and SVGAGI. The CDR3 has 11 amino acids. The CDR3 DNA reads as TGTGCCAGCAGTTACGGGGTCATTCAGTACTTC. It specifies CASSYGVIQYF.

The CDR3 DNA follows: TGTGCCAGCAGTCGCAGGGGGGTCGAGGGTACGCAGTATTTT. It specifies CASSRRGVEGTQYF. The chain links TRBV12-3 or TRBV12-4 to TRBJ2-3; D might be TRBD1 (7 bases). The CDR3 length is 14 residues. Deletions cut 5 bases from V and 8 bases from J, with 17 bases between.

The CDR3 protein is CASSWASSSTDTQYF. The CDR3 bases are TGCGCCAGCAGCTGGGCCAGCTCTAGCACAGATACGCAGTATTTT. The V call is TRBV5-1, the J call TRBJ2-3, with D unresolved. Germline V gives CDR1 SGHRS, CDR2 YFSETQ. Trimming shortened V by 3 bases and J by 0 bases, and 11 bases separated the two germline ends. The CDR3 is 15 residues long.

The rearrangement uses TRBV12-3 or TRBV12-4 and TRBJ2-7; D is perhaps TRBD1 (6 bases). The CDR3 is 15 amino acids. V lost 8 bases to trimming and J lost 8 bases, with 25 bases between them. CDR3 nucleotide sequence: TGTGCCAGCCTCGCACGGGGACACCGCGGAATTAAGCAGTACTTC. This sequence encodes CASLARGHRGIKQYF.

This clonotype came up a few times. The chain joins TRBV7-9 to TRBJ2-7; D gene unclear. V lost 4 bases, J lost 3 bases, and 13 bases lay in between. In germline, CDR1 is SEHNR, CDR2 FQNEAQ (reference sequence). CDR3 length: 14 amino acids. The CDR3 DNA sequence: TGTGCCAGCAGCTCCTCCGGATCCCACTACGAGCAGTACGTC. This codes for CASSSSGSHYEQYV.

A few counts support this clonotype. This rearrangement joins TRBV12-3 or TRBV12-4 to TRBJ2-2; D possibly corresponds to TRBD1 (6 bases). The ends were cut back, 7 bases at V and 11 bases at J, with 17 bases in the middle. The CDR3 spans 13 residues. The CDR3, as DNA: TGTGCCAGCACTCTCGCCACCGGGACAGAGCTGTTTTTT. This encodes CASTLATGTELFF.

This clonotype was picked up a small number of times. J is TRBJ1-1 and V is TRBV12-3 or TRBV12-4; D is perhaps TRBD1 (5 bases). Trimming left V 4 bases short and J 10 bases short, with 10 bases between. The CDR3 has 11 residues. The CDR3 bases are TGTGCCAGCAGTTCAGGGCTGGGAGCTTTCTTT. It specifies CASSSGLGAFF.